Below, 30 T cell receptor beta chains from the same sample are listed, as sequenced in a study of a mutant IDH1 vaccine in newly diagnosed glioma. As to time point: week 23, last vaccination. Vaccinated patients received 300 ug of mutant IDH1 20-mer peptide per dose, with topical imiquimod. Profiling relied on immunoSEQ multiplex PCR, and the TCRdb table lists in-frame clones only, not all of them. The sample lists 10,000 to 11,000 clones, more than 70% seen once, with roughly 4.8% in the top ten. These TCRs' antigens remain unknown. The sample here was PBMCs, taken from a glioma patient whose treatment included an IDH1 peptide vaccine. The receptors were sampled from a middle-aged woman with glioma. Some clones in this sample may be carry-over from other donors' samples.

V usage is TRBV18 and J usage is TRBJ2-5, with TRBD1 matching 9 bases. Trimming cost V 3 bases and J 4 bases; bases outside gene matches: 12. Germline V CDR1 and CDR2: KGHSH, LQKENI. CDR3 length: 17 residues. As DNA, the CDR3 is TGTGCCAGCTCACCTAAGGCCGGGACAGGGTTCCGAGAGACCCAGTACTTC. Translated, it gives CASSPKAGTGFRETQYF.

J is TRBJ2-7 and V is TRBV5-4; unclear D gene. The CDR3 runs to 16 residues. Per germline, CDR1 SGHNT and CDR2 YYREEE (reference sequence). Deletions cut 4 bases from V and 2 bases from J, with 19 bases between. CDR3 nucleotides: TGTGCCAGCAGCGCCGACTTAGCAGGTTATACCTACGAGCAGTACTTC. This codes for CASSADLAGYTYEQYF.

The CDR3 protein is CASTGGQANEKLFF. In nucleotides, the CDR3 is TGTGCCAGCACGGGGGGACAGGCTAATGAAAAACTGTTTTTT. The genes are TRBV2 and TRBJ1-4; 8 nucleotides match TRBD1. The CDR3 runs to 14 residues. V dropped 7 bases and J dropped 3; count of bases not matched to a gene: 4. Germline CDR1 is SNHLY and CDR2 is FYNNEI.

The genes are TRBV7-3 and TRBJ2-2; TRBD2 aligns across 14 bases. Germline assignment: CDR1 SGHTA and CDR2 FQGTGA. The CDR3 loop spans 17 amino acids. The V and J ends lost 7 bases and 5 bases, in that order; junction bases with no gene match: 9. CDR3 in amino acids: CASNPRGLAGATGELFF. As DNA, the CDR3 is TGTGCCAGCAACCCGAGGGGACTAGCGGGAGCTACCGGGGAGCTGTTTTTT.

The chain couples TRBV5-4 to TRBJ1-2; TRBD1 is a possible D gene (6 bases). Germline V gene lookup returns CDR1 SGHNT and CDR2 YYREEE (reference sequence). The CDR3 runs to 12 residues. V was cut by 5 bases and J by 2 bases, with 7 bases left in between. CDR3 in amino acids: CASRQGNYGYTF. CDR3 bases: TGTGCCAGCAGACAGGGCAACTATGGCTACACCTTC.

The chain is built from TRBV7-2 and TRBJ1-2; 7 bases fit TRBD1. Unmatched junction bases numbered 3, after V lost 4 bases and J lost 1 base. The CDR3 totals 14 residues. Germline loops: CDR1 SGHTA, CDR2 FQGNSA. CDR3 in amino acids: CASSSGTVNYGYTF. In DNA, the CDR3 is TGTGCCAGCAGCTCCGGGACAGTTAACTATGGCTACACCTTC.

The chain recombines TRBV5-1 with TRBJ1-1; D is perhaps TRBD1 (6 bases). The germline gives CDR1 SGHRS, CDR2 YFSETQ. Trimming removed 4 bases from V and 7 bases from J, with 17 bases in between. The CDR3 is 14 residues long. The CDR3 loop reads CASSPVTGFNEAFF. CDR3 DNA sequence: TGCGCCAGCAGCCCCGTTACAGGGTTCAATGAAGCTTTCTTT.

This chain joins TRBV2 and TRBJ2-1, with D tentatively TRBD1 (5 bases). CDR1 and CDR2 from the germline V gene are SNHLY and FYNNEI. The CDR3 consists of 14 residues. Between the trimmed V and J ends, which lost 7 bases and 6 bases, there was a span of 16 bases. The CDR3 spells CASNGHFERNEQFF. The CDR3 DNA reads TGTGCCAGCAATGGACATTTCGAGCGCAATGAGCAGTTCTTC.

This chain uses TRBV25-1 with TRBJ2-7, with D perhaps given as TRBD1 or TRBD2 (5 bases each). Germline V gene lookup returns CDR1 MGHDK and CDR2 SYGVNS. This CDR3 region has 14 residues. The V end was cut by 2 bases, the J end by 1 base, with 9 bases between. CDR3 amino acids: CASSERGRSYEQYF. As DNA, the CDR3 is TGTGCCAGCAGTGAAAGGGGACGGTCCTACGAGCAGTACTTC.

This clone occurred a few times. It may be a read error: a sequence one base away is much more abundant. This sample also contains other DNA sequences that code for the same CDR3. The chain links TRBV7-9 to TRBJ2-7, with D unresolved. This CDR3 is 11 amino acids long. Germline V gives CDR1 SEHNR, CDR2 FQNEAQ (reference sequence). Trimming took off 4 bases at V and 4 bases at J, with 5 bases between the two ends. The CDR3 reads CASSSLYEQYF. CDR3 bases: TGTGCCAGCAGCTCCCTATACGAGCAGTACTTC.

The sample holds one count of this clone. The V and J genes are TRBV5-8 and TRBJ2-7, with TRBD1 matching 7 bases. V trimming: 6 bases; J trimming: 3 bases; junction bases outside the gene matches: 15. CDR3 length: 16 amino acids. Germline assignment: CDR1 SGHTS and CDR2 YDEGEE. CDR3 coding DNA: TGTGCCAGCACCCCTGCCACAGGGGCGAACTTCTACGAGCAGTACTTC. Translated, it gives CASTPATGANFYEQYF.

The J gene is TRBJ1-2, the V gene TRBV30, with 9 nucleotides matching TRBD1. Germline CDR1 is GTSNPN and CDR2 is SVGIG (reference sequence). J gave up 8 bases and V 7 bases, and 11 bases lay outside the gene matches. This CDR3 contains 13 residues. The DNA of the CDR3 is TGTGCCTACACAGGGGGCGCGGGTCGCGGCTACACCTTC. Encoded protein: CAYTGGAGRGYTF.

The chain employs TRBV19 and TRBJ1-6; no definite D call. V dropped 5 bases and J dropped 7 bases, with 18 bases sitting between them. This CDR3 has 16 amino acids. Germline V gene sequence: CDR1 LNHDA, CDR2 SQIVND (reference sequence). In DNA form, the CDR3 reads TGTGCCAGTAGTTTGGGCCTTAATGAGAGGAATTCACCCCTCCACTTT. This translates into CASSLGLNERNSPLHF.

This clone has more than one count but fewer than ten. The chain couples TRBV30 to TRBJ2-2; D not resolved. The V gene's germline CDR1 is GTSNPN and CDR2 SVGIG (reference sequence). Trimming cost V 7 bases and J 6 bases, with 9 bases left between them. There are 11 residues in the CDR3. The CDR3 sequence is CAFSYPGELFF. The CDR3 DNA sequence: TGTGCCTTTAGCTATCCCGGGGAGCTGTTTTTT.

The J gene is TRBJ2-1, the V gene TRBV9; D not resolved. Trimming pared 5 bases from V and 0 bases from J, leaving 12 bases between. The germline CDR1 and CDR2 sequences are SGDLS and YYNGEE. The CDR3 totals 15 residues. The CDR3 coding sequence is TGTGCCAGCAGTCAGGCAGGCCCCTCCTACAATGAGCAGTTCTTC. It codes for CASSQAGPSYNEQFF.

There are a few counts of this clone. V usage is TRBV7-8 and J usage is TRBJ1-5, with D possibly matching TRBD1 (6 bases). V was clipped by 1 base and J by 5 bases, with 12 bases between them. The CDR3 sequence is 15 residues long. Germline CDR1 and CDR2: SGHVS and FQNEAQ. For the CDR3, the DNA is TGTGCCAGCAGCTTAGGGGGGCTCGGTGATCAGCCCCAGCATTTT. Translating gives CASSLGGLGDQPQHF.

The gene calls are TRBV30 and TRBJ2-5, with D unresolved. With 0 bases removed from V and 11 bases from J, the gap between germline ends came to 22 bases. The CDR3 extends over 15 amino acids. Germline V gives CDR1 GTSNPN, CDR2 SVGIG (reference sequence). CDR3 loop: CAWSVLPVGVGEQYF. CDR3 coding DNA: TGTGCCTGGAGTGTACTCCCCGTTGGTGTAGGAGAGCAGTACTTC.

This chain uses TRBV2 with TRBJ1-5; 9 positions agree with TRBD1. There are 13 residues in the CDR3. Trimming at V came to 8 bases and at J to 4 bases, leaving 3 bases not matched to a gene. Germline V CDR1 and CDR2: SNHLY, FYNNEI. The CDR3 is CASRGTGNQPQHF. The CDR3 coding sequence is TGTGCCAGCCGAGGGACAGGGAATCAGCCCCAGCATTTT.

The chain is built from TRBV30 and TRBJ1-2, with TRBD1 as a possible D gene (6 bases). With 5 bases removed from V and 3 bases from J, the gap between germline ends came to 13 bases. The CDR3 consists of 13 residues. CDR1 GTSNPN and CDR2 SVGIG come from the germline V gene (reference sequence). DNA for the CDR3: TGTGCCTGGTTACGACAGGTTCACTATGGCTACACCTTC. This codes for CAWLRQVHYGYTF.

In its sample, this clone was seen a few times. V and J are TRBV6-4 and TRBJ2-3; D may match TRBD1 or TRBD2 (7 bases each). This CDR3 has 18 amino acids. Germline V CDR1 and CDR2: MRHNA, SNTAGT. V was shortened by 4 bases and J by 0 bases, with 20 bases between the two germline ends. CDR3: CASSGQGLAVASTDTQYF. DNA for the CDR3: TGTGCCAGCAGTGGACAGGGCCTAGCGGTAGCTAGCACAGATACGCAGTATTTT.

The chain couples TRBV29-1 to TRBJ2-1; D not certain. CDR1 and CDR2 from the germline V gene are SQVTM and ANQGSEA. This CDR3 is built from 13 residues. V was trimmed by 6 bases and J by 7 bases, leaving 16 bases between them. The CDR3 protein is CSVLDRGGNEQFF. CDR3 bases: TGCAGCGTCCTCGACCGTGGTGGTAATGAGCAGTTCTTC.

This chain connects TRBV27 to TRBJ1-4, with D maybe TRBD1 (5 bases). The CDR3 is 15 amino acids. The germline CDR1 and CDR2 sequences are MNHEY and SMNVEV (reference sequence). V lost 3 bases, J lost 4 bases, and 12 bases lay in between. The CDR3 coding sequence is TGTGCCAGCAGTTTTGGGCCGGGGGGTAATGAAAAACTGTTTTTT. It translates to CASSFGPGGNEKLFF.

Here the CDR3 reads CASTVRDRGFSDTQYF. The CDR3 coding sequence is TGTGCCAGCACGGTCCGGGACAGGGGGTTCTCAGATACGCAGTATTTT. This chain joins TRBV2 and TRBJ2-3; the match to TRBD1 covers 11 bases. This CDR3 is built from 16 residues. Germline CDR1 reads SNHLY; CDR2 reads FYNNEI. V dropped 7 bases and J dropped 4; count of bases not matched to a gene: 10. Filled out from reference TRBV2 and TRBJ2-3, the complete variable domain reads EPEVTQTPSHQVTQMGQEVILRCVPISNHLYFYWYRQILGQKVEFLVSFYNNEISEKSEIFDDQFSVERPDGSNFTLKIRSTKLEDSAMYFCASTVRDRGFSDTQYFGPGTRLTVL.

The CDR3 sequence: CASSLERVGTEAFF. CDR3 coding DNA: TGCGCCAGCAGCTTGGAAAGGGTTGGCACTGAAGCTTTCTTT. The chain couples TRBV5-1 to TRBJ1-1; no clear D gene. Trimming took off 0 bases at V and 4 bases at J, with 10 bases between the two ends. This CDR3 has 14 amino acids. Germline V lookup: CDR1 SGHRS, CDR2 YFSETQ.

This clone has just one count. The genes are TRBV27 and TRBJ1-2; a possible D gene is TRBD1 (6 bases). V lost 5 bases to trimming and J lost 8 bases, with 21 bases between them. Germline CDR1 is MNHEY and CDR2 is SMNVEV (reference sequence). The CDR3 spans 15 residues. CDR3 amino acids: CASSPVYRDPWGYTF. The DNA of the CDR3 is TGTGCCAGCAGTCCCGTCTACAGGGACCCGTGGGGCTACACCTTC.

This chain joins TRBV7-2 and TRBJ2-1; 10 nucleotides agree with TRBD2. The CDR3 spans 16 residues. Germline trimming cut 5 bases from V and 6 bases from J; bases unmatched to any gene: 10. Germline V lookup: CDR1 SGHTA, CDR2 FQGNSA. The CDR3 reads CASSTPSGSLTNEQFF. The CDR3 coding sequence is TGTGCCAGCAGCACCCCTAGCGGGAGCCTAACCAATGAGCAGTTCTTC.

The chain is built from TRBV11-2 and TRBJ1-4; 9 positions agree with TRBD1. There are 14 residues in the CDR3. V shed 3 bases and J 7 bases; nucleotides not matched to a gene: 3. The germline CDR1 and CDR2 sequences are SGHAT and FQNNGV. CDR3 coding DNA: TGTGCCAGCAGCTTCGACAGGGGGAGTGAAAAACTGTTTTTT. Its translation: CASSFDRGSEKLFF.

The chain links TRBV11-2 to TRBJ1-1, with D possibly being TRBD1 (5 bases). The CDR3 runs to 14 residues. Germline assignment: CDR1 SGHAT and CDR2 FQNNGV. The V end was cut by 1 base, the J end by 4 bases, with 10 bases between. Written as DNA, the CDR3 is TGTGCCAGCAGCTTAGCAGTGGGGGTCACTGAAGCTTTCTTT. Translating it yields CASSLAVGVTEAFF.

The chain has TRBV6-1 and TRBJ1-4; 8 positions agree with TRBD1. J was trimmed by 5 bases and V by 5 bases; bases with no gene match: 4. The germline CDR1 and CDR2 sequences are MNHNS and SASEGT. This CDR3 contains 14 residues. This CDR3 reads CASSRDRTNEKLFF. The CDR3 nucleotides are TGTGCCAGCAGTAGGGACAGGACGAATGAAAAACTGTTTTTT.

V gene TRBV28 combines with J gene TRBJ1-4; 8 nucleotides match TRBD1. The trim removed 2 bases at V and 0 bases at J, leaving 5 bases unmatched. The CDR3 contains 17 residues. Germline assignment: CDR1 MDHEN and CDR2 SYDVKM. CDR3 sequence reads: CASSLPQGGATNEKLFF. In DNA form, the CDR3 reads TGTGCCAGCAGTTTACCACAGGGGGGTGCAACTAATGAAAAACTGTTTTTT.